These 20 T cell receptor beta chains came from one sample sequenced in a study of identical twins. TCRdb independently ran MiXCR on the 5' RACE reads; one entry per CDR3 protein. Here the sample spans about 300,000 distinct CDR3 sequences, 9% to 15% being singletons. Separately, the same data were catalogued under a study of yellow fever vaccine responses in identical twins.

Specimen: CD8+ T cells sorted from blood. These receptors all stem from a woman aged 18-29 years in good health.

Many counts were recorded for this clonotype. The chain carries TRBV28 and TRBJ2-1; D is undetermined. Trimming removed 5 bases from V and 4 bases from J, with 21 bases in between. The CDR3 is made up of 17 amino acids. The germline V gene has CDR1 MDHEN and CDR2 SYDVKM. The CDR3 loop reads CASSLSIWSLVYNEQFF. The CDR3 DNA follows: TGTGCCAGCAGTCTATCAATATGGTCATTAGTATACAATGAGCAGTTCTTC.

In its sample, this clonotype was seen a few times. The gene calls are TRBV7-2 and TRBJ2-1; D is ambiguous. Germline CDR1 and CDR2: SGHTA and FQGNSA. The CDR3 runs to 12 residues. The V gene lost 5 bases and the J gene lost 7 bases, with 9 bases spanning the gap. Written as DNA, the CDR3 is TGTGCCAGCAGCGCGACTTGGAATGAGCAGTTCTTC. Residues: CASSATWNEQFF.

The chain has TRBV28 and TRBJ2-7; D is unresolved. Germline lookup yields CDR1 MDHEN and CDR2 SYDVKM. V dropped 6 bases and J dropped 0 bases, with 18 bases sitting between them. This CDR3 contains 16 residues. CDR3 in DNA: TGTGCCAGCAGCCGCCCTGCGTTCCAGAGCTCCTACGAGCAGTACTTC. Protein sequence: CASSRPAFQSSYEQYF.

The chain's CDR3 is CASTPLAGGRDTQYF. The CDR3 DNA is TGTGCCAGCACCCCACTAGCGGGAGGGCGGGATACGCAGTATTTT. This chain uses TRBV6-1 with TRBJ2-3, with 13 bases that match TRBD2. The V and J ends lost 7 bases and 6 bases, in that order; junction bases with no gene match: 7. The CDR3 has 15 amino acids. Germline V lookup: CDR1 MNHNS, CDR2 SASEGT.

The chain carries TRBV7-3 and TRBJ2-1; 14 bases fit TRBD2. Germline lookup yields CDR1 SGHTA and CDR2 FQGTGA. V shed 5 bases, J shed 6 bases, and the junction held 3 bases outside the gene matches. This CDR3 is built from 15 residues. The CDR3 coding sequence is TGTGCCAGCAGCAAGGGGACTAGCGGGAGCAATGAGCAGTTCTTC. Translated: CASSKGTSGSNEQFF.

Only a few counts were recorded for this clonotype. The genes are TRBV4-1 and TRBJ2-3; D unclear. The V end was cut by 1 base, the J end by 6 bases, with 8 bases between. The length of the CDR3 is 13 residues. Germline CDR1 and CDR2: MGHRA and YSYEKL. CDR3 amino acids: CASSQGPFDTQYF. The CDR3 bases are TGCGCCAGCAGCCAAGGACCTTTTGATACGCAGTATTTT.

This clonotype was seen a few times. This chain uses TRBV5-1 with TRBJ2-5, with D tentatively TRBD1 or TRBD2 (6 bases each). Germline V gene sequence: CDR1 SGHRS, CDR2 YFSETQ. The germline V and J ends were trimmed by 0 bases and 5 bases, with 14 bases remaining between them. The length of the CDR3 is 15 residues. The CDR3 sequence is CASSLGDSQGETQYF. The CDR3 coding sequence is TGCGCCAGCAGCTTGGGGGACTCTCAGGGGGAGACCCAGTACTTC.

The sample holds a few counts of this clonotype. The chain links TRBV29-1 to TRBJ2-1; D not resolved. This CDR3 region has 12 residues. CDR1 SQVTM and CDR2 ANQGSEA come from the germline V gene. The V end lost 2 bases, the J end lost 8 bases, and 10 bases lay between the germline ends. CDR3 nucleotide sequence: TGCAGCGTTGAATGGCGGTCTTATGAGCAGTTCTTC. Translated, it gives CSVEWRSYEQFF.

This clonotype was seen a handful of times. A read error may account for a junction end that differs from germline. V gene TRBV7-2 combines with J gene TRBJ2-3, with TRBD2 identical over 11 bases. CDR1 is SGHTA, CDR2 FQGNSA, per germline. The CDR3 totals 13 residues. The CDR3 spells CASSLSLAGGPDF. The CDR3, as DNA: TGTGCCAGCAGCTTATCGCTAGCGGGGGGTCCGGATTTT. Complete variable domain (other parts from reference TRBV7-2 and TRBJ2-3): GAGVSQSPSNKVTEKGKDVELRCDPISGHTALYWYRQSLGQGLEFLIYFQGNSAPDKSGLPSDRFSAERTGGSVSTLTIQRTQQEDSAVYLCASSLSLAGGPDFGPGTRLTVL.

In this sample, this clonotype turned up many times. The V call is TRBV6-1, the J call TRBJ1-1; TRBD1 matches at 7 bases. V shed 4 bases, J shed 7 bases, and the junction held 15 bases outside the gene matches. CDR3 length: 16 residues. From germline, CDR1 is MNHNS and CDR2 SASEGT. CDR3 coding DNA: TGTGCCAGCAGTGGACATTTAGACAGGGCTAACCTTGAAGCTTTCTTT. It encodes CASSGHLDRANLEAFF.

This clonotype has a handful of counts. The CDR3 nucleotides read TGTGCCAGCAGCACCGTAGCAGAAAGCAATCAGCCCCAGCATTTT. This codes for CASSTVAESNQPQHF. V gene TRBV7-8 combines with J gene TRBJ1-5, with D unclear. CDR3 size: 15 residues. V lost 5 bases to trimming and J lost 1 base, with 12 bases between them. Germline values: CDR1 SGHVS, CDR2 FQNEAQ.

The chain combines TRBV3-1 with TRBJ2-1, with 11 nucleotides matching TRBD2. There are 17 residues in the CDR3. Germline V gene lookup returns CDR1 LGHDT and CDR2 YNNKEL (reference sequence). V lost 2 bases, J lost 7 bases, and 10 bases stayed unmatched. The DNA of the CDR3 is TGTGCCAGCAGCCAACTAGCGGGAGGCCAGCTGTTAAATGAGCAGTTCTTC. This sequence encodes CASSQLAGGQLLNEQFF.

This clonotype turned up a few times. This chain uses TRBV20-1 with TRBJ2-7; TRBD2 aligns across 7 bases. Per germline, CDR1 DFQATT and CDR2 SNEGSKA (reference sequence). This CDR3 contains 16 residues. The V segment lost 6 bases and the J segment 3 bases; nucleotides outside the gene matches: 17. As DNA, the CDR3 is TGCAGTGCCAAAAGTCCCAACCGGGACTATAACTACGAGCAGTACTTC. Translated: CSAKSPNRDYNYEQYF.

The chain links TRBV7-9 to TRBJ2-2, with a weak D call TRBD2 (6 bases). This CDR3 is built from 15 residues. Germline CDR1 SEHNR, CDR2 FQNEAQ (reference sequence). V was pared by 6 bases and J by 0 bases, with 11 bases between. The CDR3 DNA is TGTGCCAGCAGTCAGCGGGTGACGAACACCGGGGAGCTGTTTTTT. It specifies CASSQRVTNTGELFF.

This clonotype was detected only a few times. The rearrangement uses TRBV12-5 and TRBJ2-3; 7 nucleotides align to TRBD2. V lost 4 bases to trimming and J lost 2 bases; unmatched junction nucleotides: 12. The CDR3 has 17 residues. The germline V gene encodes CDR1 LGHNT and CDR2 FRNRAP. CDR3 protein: CASGSNPTSYITDTQYF. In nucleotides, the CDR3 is TGTGCTAGTGGTTCCAATCCGACTAGCTACATCACAGATACGCAGTATTTT.

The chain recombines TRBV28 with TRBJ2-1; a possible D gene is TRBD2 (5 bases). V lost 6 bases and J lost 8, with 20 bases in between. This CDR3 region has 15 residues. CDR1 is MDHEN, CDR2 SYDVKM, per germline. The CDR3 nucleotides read TGTGCCAGCAGCACCCCAACCGGGATTCTGGATGAGCAGTTCTTC. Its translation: CASSTPTGILDEQFF.

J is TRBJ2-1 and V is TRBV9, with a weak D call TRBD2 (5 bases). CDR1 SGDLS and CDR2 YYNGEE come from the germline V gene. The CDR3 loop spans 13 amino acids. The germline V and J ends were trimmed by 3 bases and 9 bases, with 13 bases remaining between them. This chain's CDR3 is CASSALGISEQFF. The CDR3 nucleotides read TGTGCCAGCAGCGCGCTCGGGATAAGTGAGCAGTTCTTC.

CDR3 sequence reads: CASTQARADTQYF. The CDR3 bases are TGTGCCAGCACCCAGGCCCGGGCAGATACGCAGTATTTT. This chain uses TRBV27 with TRBJ2-3, with D uncertain. Germline V gene sequence: CDR1 MNHEY, CDR2 SMNVEV (reference sequence). CDR3 size: 13 residues. V dropped 7 bases and J dropped 4 bases, with 12 bases sitting between them.

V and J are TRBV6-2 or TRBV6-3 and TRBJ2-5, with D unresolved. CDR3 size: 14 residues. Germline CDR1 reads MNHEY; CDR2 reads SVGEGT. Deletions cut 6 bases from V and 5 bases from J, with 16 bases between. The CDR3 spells CASRDPWGLETQYF. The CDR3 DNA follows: TGTGCCAGCAGAGATCCTTGGGGTCTCGAGACCCAGTACTTC.

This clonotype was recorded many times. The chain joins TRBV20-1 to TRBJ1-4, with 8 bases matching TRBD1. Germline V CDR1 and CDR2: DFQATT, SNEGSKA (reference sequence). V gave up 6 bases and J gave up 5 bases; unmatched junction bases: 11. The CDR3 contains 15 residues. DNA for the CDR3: TGCAGTGCACGGACAGGGCCAGGGAAGAATGAAAAACTGTTTTTT. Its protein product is CSARTGPGKNEKLFF.